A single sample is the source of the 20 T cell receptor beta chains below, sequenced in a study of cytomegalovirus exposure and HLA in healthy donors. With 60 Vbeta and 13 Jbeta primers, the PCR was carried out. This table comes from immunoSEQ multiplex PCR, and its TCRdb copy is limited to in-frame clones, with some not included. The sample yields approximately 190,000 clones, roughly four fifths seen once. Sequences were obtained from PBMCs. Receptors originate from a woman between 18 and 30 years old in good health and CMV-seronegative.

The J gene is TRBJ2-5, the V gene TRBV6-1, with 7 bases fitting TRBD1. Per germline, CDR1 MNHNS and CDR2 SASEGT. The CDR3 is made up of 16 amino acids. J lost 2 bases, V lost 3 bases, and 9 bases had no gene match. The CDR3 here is CASSDRWTGPQETQYF. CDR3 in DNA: TGTGCCAGCAGTGACCGTTGGACAGGTCCGCAAGAGACCCAGTACTTC.

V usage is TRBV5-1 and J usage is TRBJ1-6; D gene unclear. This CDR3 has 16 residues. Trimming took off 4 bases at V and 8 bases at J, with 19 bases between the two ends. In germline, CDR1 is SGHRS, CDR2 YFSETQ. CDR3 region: CASSLSEALGDSPLHF. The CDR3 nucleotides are TGCGCCAGCAGCCTCAGTGAGGCGCTCGGGGATTCACCCCTCCACTTT.

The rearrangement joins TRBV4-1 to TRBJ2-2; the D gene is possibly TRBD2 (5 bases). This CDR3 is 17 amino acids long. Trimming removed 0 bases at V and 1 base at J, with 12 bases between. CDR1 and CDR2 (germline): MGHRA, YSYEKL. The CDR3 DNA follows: TGCGCCAGCAGCCAAGAAAGGGTGGGAGTGAACACCGGGGAGCTGTTTTTT. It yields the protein CASSQERVGVNTGELFF.

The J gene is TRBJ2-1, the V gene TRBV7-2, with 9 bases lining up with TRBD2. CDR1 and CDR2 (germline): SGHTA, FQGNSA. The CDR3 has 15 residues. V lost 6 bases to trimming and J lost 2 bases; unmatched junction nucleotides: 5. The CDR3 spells CASRGSGGTYNEQFF. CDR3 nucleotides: TGTGCCAGCAGGGGTAGCGGGGGCACCTACAATGAGCAGTTCTTC.

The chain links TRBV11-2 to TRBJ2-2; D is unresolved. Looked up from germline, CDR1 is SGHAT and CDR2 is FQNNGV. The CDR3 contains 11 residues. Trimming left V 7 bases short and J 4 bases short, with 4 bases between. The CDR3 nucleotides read TGTGCCAGCACCGTCACCGGGGAGCTGTTTTTT. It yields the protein CASTVTGELFF.

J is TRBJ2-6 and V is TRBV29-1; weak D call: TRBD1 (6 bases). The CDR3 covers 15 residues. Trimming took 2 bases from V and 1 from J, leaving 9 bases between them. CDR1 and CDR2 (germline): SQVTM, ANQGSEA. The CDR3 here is CSVELGGSGANVLTF. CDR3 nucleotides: TGCAGCGTTGAATTAGGGGGATCTGGGGCCAACGTCCTGACTTTC.

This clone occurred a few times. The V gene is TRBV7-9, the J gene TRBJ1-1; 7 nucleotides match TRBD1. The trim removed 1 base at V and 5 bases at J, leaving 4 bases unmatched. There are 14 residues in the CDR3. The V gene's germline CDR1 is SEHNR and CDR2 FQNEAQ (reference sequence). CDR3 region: CASSLDRGRTEAFF. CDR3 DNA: TGTGCCAGCAGCTTAGATAGGGGGCGGACTGAAGCTTTCTTT.

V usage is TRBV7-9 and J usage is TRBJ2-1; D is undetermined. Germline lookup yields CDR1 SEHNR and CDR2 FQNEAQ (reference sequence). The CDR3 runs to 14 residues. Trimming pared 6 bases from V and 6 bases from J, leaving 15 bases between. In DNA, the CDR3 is TGTGCCAGCAGTTCAGTAGGTTGGAGCAATGAGCAGTTCTTC. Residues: CASSSVGWSNEQFF.

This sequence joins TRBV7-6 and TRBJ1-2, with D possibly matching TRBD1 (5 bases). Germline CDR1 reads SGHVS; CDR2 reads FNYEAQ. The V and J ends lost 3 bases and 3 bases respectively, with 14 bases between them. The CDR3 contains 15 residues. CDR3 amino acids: CASSLGLGGDYGYTF. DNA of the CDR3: TGTGCCAGCAGCTTGGGTCTCGGGGGTGACTATGGCTACACCTTC.

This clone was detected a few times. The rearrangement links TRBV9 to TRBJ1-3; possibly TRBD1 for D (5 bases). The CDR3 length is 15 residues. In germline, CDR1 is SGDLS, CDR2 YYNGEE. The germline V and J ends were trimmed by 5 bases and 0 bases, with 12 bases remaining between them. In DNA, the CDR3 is TGTGCCAGCAGTGACGTGGGGGGCTCTGGAAACACCATATATTTT. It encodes CASSDVGGSGNTIYF.

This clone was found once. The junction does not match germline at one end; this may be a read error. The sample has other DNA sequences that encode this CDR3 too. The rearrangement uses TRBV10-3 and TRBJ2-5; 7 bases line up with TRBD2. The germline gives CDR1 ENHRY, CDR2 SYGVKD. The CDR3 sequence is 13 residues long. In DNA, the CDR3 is TGCGCCATCAGTGGGGGGGGTTTAGAGACCCAGTACTTC. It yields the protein CAISGGGLETQYF.

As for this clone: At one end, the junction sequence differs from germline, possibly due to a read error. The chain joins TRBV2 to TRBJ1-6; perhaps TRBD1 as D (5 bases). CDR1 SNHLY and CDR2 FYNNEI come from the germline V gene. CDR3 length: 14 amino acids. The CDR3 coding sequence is TGTGCCAGCAGTGGACAGACTGATAAATCACCCCTCCACTTT. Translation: CASSGQTDKSPLHF.

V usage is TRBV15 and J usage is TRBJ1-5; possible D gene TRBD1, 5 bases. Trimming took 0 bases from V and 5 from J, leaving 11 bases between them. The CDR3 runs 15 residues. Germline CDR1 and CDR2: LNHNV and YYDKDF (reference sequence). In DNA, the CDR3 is TGTGCCACCAGCAGAGACCAGGGAGGTCATCAGCCCCAGCATTTT. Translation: CATSRDQGGHQPQHF.

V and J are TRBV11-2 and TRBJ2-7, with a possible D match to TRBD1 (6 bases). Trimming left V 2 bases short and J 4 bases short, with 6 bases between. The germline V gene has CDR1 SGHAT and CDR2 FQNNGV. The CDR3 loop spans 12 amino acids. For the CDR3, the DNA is TGTGCCAGCAGCTTACAGGGGTACGAGCAGTACTTC. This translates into CASSLQGYEQYF. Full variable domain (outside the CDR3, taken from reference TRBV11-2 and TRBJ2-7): EAGVAQSPRYKIIEKRQSVAFWCNPISGHATLYWYQQILGQGPKLLIQFQNNGVVDDSQLPKDRFSAERLKGVDSTLKIQPAKLEDSAVYLCASSLQGYEQYFGPGTRLTVT.

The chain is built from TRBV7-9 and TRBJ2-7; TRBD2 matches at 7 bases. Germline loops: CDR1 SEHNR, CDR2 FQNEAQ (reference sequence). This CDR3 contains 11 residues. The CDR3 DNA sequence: TGTTCCACCACATGGGGGGGCGAGCAGTACTTC. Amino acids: CSTTWGGEQYF.

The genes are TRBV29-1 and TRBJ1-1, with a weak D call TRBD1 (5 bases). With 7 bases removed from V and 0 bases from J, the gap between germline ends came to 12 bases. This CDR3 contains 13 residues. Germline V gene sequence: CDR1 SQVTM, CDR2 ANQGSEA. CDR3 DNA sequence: TGCAGCGGTCAGGGTAACATGAACACTGAAGCTTTCTTT. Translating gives CSGQGNMNTEAFF. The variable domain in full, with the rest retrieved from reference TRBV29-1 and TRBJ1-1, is SAVISQKPSRDICQRGTSLTIQCQVDSQVTMMFWYRQQPGQSLTLIATANQGSEATYESGFVIDKFPISRPNLTFSTLTVSNMSPEDSSIYLCSGQGNMNTEAFFGQGTRLTVV.

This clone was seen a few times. The CDR3 nucleotides are TGTGCCAGCAGTGATCCGGAGGGGGCTCCGGGGGCCAACGTCCTGACTTTC. Translated, it gives CASSDPEGAPGANVLTF. The V and J genes are TRBV25-1 and TRBJ2-6; D is perhaps TRBD1 (7 bases). V lost 3 bases and J lost 4, with 16 bases in between. Germline CDR1 and CDR2: MGHDK and SYGVNS. The CDR3 has 17 amino acids. The complete variable domain, with remaining parts taken from reference TRBV25-1 and TRBJ2-6, reads EADIYQTPRYLVIGTGKKITLECSQTMGHDKMYWYQQDPGMELHLIHYSYGVNSTEKGDLSSESTVSRIRTEHFPLTLESARPSHTSQYLCASSDPEGAPGANVLTFGAGSRLTVL.

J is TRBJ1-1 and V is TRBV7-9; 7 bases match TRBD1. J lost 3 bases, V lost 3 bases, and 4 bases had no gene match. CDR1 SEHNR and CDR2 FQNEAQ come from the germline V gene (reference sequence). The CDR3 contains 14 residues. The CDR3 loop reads CASSLARGYTEAFF. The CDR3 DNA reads TGTGCCAGCAGCTTGGCCAGGGGGTACACTGAAGCTTTCTTT. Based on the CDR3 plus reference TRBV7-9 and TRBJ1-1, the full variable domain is DTGVSQNPRHKITKRGQNVTFRCDPISEHNRLYWYRQTLGQGPEFLTYFQNEAQLEKSRLLSDRFSAERPKGSFSTLEIQRTEQGDSAMYLCASSLARGYTEAFFGQGTRLTVV.

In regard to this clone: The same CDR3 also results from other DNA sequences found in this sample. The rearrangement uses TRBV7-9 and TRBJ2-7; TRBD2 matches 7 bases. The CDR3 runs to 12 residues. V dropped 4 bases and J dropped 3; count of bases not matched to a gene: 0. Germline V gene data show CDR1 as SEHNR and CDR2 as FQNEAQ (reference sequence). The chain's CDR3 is CASSSSGYEQYF. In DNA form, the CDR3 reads TGTGCCAGCAGCTCTAGCGGCTACGAGCAGTACTTC.

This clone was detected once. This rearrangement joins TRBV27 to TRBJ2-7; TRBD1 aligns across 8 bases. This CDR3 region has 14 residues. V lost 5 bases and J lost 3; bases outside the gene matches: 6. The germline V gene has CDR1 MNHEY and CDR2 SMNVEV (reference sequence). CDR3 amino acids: CASSPDRVGYEQYF. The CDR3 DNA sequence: TGTGCCAGCAGTCCGGACAGGGTTGGCTACGAGCAGTACTTC.